The 11 T cell receptor beta chains below come from one sample, sequenced in a study of T cell clonality in common variable immunodeficiency. The repertoire was sequenced with immunoSEQ multiplex PCR; TCRdb's copy has only in-frame clones and lacks some. Observed in the sample are about 52,000 clones, none of them singletons. Source material: peripheral blood mononuclear cells. These receptors all come from a person between 18 and 75 years old in good health.

This clone was observed at least ten times. The sequenced fragment ends 3 residues before the CDR3 boundary, so the rest is inferred from the germline J gene. V usage is TRBV7-6 and J usage is TRBJ2-5; 11 bases line up with TRBD1. CDR1 SGHVS and CDR2 FNYEAQ come from the germline V gene. V dropped 6 bases and J dropped 3; count of bases not matched to a gene: 12. The CDR3 consists of 17 residues. The part of the CDR3 DNA that was read is TGTGCCAGCAGACAAGAAAAACAGGGACAGGGGGAAGAGACC. This codes for CASRQEKQGQGEET. The CDR3, in full, reads CASRQEKQGQGEETQYF.

Many counts were recorded for this clone. The CDR3 sequence: CASSRQGEGYTF. The sequenced part of the CDR3 DNA is TGTGCCAGCAGCCGACAGGGTGAGGGC. The gene calls are TRBV7-2 and TRBJ1-2, with 7 nucleotides matching TRBD1. The read falls 3 residues short of the CDR3 end, and the missing part is taken from the germline J gene. Looked up from germline, CDR1 is SGHTA and CDR2 is FQGNSA. The CDR3 spans 12 residues. The variable domain in full, completed from reference TRBV7-2 and TRBJ1-2, reads GAGVSQSPSNKVTEKGKDVELRCDPISGHTALYWYRQSLGQGLEFLIYFQGNSAPDKSGLPSDRFSAERTGGSVSTLTIQRTQQEDSAVYLCASSRQGEGYTFGSGTRLTVV.

This clone was recorded at least ten times. The read ends 3 residues early relative to the CDR3; the germline J gene fills the gap. The V call is TRBV5-1, the J call TRBJ2-1; 10 nucleotides agree with TRBD1. Germline V CDR1 and CDR2: SGHRS, YFSETQ. This CDR3 spans 15 amino acids. V was clipped by 5 bases and J by 8 bases; unmatched bases: 10. CDR3 in amino acids: CASRVGTGEFDEQFF. The CDR3 DNA, read in part, is TGCGCCAGCAGAGTGGGGACAGGGGAATTTGATGAG. The whole variable domain, filled in from reference TRBV5-1 and TRBJ2-1, reads KAGVTQTPRYLIKTRGQQVTLSCSPISGHRSVSWYQQTPGQGLQFLFEYFSETQRNKGNFPGRFSGRQFSNSRSEMNVSTLELGDSALYLCASRVGTGEFDEQFFGPGTRLTVL.

This clone was picked up a small number of times. CDR3 DNA, as far as it was read: TGCAGTGTAAAGACTAGCGGGGGATCCGGGAGCACAGATACG. As protein: CSVKTSGGSGSTDT. Given in full, the CDR3 is CSVKTSGGSGSTDTQYF. The chain is built from TRBV20-1 and TRBJ2-3; 12 bases match TRBD2. Coverage ceases 3 residues before the CDR3 finishes, and the germline J gene fills in the end. The CDR3 is 17 amino acids. The V gene end was trimmed by 7 bases and the J gene end by 0 bases; junction bases not matched to a gene: 11. Per the germline V gene, CDR1 is DFQATT and CDR2 is SNEGSKA (reference sequence).

This clone was counted between two and nine times. The DNA read from the CDR3 is TGTGCCAGCAGTGAGAAAGGCCGGCCC. It encodes CASSEKGRP. The full CDR3 reads CASSEKGRPQHF. V gene TRBV2 combines with J gene TRBJ1-5; no clear D gene. The read stops 3 residues short of the end of the CDR3; the missing end is completed from the germline J gene. Trimming removed 3 bases from V and 9 bases from J, with 9 bases in between. This CDR3 comprises 12 residues. Looked up from germline, CDR1 is SNHLY and CDR2 is FYNNEI.

A word on this clone: Read data end 3 residues before the CDR3 end; the end is taken from the germline J gene. This chain joins TRBV7-9 and TRBJ1-2, with D maybe TRBD1 (5 bases). The V end was cut by 1 base, the J end by 4 bases, with 13 bases between. There are 15 residues in the CDR3. CDR1 SEHNR and CDR2 FQNEAQ come from the germline V gene (reference sequence). The CDR3 spells CASSLVVARGYGYTF. CDR3 DNA, as far as it was read: TGTGCCAGCAGCTTAGTAGTTGCTAGGGGCTATGGC.

Points on this clone: Coverage ceases 3 residues before the CDR3 finishes, and the germline J gene fills in the end. This chain uses TRBV6-2 or TRBV6-3 with TRBJ1-1, with D unresolved. CDR3 size: 13 residues. Germline CDR1 MNHEY, CDR2 SVGEGT. V dropped 4 bases and J dropped 1 base, with 7 bases sitting between them. This chain's CDR3 is CASSWRENTEAFF. The sequenced CDR3 bases are TGTGCCAGCAGTTGGCGGGAGAACACTGAA.

At least ten counts were recorded for this clone. The CDR3 is CASSLGRGAGDTQYF. The covered CDR3 bases are TGTGCCAGCAGCTTAGGGCGGGGGGCCGGAGATACG. The V call is TRBV7-2, the J call TRBJ2-3, with 8 bases that match TRBD2. The read ends 3 residues shy of where the CDR3 ends; the end is completed using the germline J gene. The CDR3 is made up of 15 amino acids. V trimming: 1 base; J trimming: 5 bases; junction bases outside the gene matches: 5. Germline V gene data show CDR1 as SGHTA and CDR2 as FQGNSA.

This clone was recorded many times. With the read ending 3 residues before the CDR3 end, the germline J gene is used to fill in that end. The chain couples TRBV6-2 or TRBV6-3 to TRBJ1-4, with D possibly TRBD1 on 5 matching bases. Between the trimmed V and J ends, which lost 5 bases and 3 bases, there was a span of 13 bases. The germline V gene encodes CDR1 MNHEY and CDR2 SVGEGT. This CDR3 contains 15 residues. CDR3 DNA, as far as it was read: TGTGCCAGCAGTGTGGCTTGGGGGGCTAATGAAAAA. The encoded protein is CASSVAWGANEK. The full CDR3 protein is CASSVAWGANEKLFF.

This clone has more than one count but fewer than ten. From the germline J gene comes the end of the CDR3, since the read stops 3 residues before it. This sequence joins TRBV19 and TRBJ1-2, with D possibly matching TRBD1 (5 bases). Germline V CDR1 and CDR2: LNHDA, SQIVND (reference sequence). The CDR3 totals 15 residues. The CDR3 sequence is CASSIQAGGVDTYTF. The CDR3 bases that were read are TGTGCCAGTAGTATTCAAGCGGGAGGGGTAGATACC. Full variable domain (remainder filled in from reference TRBV19 and TRBJ1-2): DGGITQSPKYLFRKEGQNVTLSCEQNLNHDAMYWYRQDPGQGLRLIYYSQIVNDFQKGDIAEGYSVSREKKESFPLTVTSAQKNPTAFYLCASSIQAGGVDTYTFGSGTRLTVV.

This clone was detected many times. The missing CDR3 end, 3 residues past where the read stops, is filled in from the germline J gene. The chain recombines TRBV7-2 with TRBJ2-3, with D possibly being TRBD2 (5 bases). V dropped 5 bases and J dropped 3 bases, with 15 bases sitting between them. Germline V lookup: CDR1 SGHTA, CDR2 FQGNSA. This CDR3 spans 15 amino acids. Incomplete CDR3 DNA: TGTGCCAGCAGCCCTACTAGAGACTTAACAGATACG. Its translation: CASSPTRDLTDT. The full CDR3 protein is CASSPTRDLTDTQYF.